This T cell receptor beta chain was found in a study of CD8 T cells in cerebrospinal fluid in Alzheimer's disease. At the level of the study: Two single-cell methods, plate-based nested PCR and droplet-based sequencing, assessed CSF clonal expansion.

Profiling of CSF cells used 10X single-cell V(D)J plus 5' expression. TCRdb processed the 10x single-cell sequencing reads again and assigns one entry to each CDR3 protein, with no DNA. The table gives nearly 1,500 distinct CDR3 sequences; the top ten clones make up approximately 6% of it. Biomarkers including neurofilament, amyloid-beta and tau confirmed neurodegeneration in the patients. This clonotype is classed as medium-sized (0.01 to 0.1%) by frequency. No antigen is known for it. Study findings and constraints: The largest CSF clone was proportionally bigger in mild cognitive impairment or Alzheimer's disease than controls.

The CDR3 loop spans 15 amino acids. From germline, CDR1 is MNHNS and CDR2 SASEGT. The TCR originated in a human donor with Alzheimer's disease. Sequences were obtained from cerebrospinal fluid. V usage is TRBV6-1 and J usage is TRBJ1-2. The CDR3 region is CASSEQSTGYYGYTF.